These 17 T cell receptor beta chains were sequenced from one sample in a study of blood T cell repertoires in COVID-19. Clones were sequenced by immunoSEQ multiplex PCR, and TCRdb holds only the in-frame ones, with some missing. The sample contains approximately 90,000 clones, roughly 90% of which appear only once. Sequencing was performed on peripheral blood. Every receptor here comes from a man older than 75 with active or convalescent COVID-19.

CDR3 bases: TGTGCCAGCAGCCCCTACTCGACTAGCGGGCAGTTCTTC. It yields the protein CASSPYSTSGQFF. The chain recombines TRBV9 with TRBJ2-1; TRBD2 matches 9 bases. Germline loops: CDR1 SGDLS, CDR2 YYNGEE. With V trimmed by 4 bases and J by 12 bases, 8 bases remained unmatched. This CDR3 comprises 13 residues.

The genes are TRBV10-3 and TRBJ2-5; TRBD1 is a possible D gene (5 bases). Germline V gene lookup returns CDR1 ENHRY and CDR2 SYGVKD. The CDR3 covers 17 residues. Trimming pared 0 bases from V and 1 base from J, leaving 15 bases between. CDR3 residues: CAISESRSIGAQETQYF. CDR3 in DNA: TGTGCCATCAGTGAGTCGCGGTCCATAGGGGCCCAAGAGACCCAGTACTTC.

This rearrangement joins TRBV9 to TRBJ1-1; 7 positions agree with TRBD1. This CDR3 comprises 14 residues. The ends lost 6 bases at V and 5 bases at J; junction bases unmatched: 10. CDR1 is SGDLS and CDR2 is YYNGEE in the germline V gene. CDR3 sequence (DNA): TGTGCCAGCAACATAGGGGGCGCGGGTACTGAAGCTTTCTTT. It translates to CASNIGGAGTEAFF.

The genes are TRBV19 and TRBJ1-5, with 11 bases aligning to TRBD1. Trimming cost V 4 bases and J 4 bases; bases outside gene matches: 3. The CDR3 sequence is 15 residues long. Germline V CDR1 and CDR2: LNHDA, SQIVND (reference sequence). The CDR3 nucleotides are TGTGCCAGTAGTACCGGGACAGGGGGTAATCAGCCCCAGCATTTT. Residues: CASSTGTGGNQPQHF.

This chain joins TRBV10-3 and TRBJ2-7; tentatively, D is TRBD2 (6 bases). Between the trimmed V and J ends, which lost 4 bases and 5 bases, there was a span of 15 bases. The CDR3 contains 14 residues. CDR1 and CDR2 (germline): ENHRY, SYGVKD. The CDR3 DNA reads TGTGCCATCAGTGGGGGGGTCTTACGGGACGAGCAGTACTTC. Its translation: CAISGGVLRDEQYF.

The genes are TRBV28 and TRBJ2-7; no clear D. V gave up 10 bases and J gave up 3 bases, with 10 bases separating them. The length of the CDR3 is 11 residues. The V gene's germline CDR1 is MDHEN and CDR2 SYDVKM. The CDR3 bases are TGTGCCACCGCCCTAAACTACGAGCAGTACTTC. Its translation is CATALNYEQYF.

The chain is built from TRBV28 and TRBJ2-2, with D unresolved. V shed 4 bases and J shed 2 bases, with 11 bases lying between them. Germline values: CDR1 MDHEN, CDR2 SYDVKM. The CDR3 covers 15 residues. The CDR3 DNA reads as TGTGCCAGCAGTTACGGCGGAGCCAACACCGGGGAGCTGTTTTTT. This codes for CASSYGGANTGELFF.

The chain joins TRBV7-9 to TRBJ1-2; 9 bases match TRBD1. CDR1 is SEHNR, CDR2 FQNEAQ, per germline (reference sequence). The CDR3 has 15 amino acids. Trimming at V came to 5 bases and at J to 2 bases, leaving 6 bases not matched to a gene. The CDR3 DNA follows: TGTGCCAGCAGCCCCCGGACAGGGGAGAACTATGGCTACACCTTC. Translating it yields CASSPRTGENYGYTF.

The chain recombines TRBV7-9 with TRBJ1-1; 7 nucleotides match TRBD1. The V and J ends lost 6 bases and 0 bases, in that order; junction bases with no gene match: 4. Germline-derived CDR1 and CDR2 are SEHNR and FQNEAQ (reference sequence). The length of the CDR3 is 14 residues. The CDR3 spells CASRTGNMNTEAFF. The CDR3 DNA reads as TGTGCCAGCAGGACAGGGAACATGAACACTGAAGCTTTCTTT.

This clone was found a few times. V is TRBV11-1 and J is TRBJ2-1; 8 nucleotides agree with TRBD2. Germline trimming cut 5 bases from V and 4 bases from J; bases unmatched to any gene: 7. Germline CDR1 SGHAT, CDR2 FQDESV (reference sequence). The CDR3 contains 15 residues. Written as DNA, the CDR3 is TGTGCCAGCAGCCCCTTGGGACTAGAGTACAATGAGCAGTTCTTC. Translated: CASSPLGLEYNEQFF.

The chain joins TRBV2 to TRBJ1-1; D is perhaps TRBD1 (6 bases). CDR1 is SNHLY and CDR2 is FYNNEI in the germline V gene. Trimming removed 8 bases from V and 1 base from J, with 20 bases in between. There are 16 residues in the CDR3. The CDR3 region is CASLLPTGYGNTEAFF. CDR3 DNA sequence: TGTGCCAGCCTACTTCCTACAGGGTATGGGAACACTGAAGCTTTCTTT.

The V gene is TRBV7-2, the J gene TRBJ2-2; D may be TRBD1 (5 bases). The CDR3 is 15 residues long. V was pared by 3 bases and J by 6 bases, with 14 bases between. Germline-derived CDR1 and CDR2 are SGHTA and FQGNSA. The CDR3 DNA follows: TGTGCCAGCAGCTTCAGCAGGGATTGGGCCGGGGAGCTGTTTTTT. Protein: CASSFSRDWAGELFF. Drawing the rest from reference TRBV7-2 and TRBJ2-2, the complete variable domain is GAGVSQSPSNKVTEKGKDVELRCDPISGHTALYWYRQSLGQGLEFLIYFQGNSAPDKSGLPSDRFSAERTGGSVSTLTIQRTQQEDSAVYLCASSFSRDWAGELFFGEGSRLTVL.

A few counts support this clone. The CDR3 nucleotides read TGTGCCAGCAAACAGGCCTACGAGCAGTACTTC. Amino acid sequence: CASKQAYEQYF. The J gene is TRBJ2-7, the V gene TRBV28; TRBD1 is a possible D gene (5 bases). This CDR3 contains 11 residues. V was shortened by 7 bases and J by 2 bases, with 6 bases between the two germline ends. Germline V CDR1 and CDR2: MDHEN, SYDVKM.

J is TRBJ1-1 and V is TRBV11-2, with 7 bases that match TRBD1. The length of the CDR3 is 15 residues. V shed 5 bases and J 1 base; nucleotides not matched to a gene: 7. Germline V CDR1 and CDR2: SGHAT, FQNNGV. The CDR3 DNA is TGTGCCAGCAGCCCAACAGGGGTTGGGAACACTGAAGCTTTCTTT. Translating gives CASSPTGVGNTEAFF.

The chain is built from TRBV21-1 and TRBJ1-2; no DNA check was done on the table's D call, TRBD1. TRBV21-1 is an annotated pseudogene. This CDR3 is built from 17 residues. The CDR3 spells CASSKVLDREGFYGYTF. The CDR3, as DNA: TGTGCCAGCAGCAAAGTTTTGGACAGGGAAGGATTCTATGGCTACACCTTC.

The chain links TRBV10-3 to TRBJ1-1, with 8 positions matching TRBD1. This CDR3 region has 16 residues. V shed 6 bases and J 0 bases; nucleotides not matched to a gene: 9. Germline loops: CDR1 ENHRY, CDR2 SYGVKD. DNA of the CDR3: TGTGCCATCAGCTCGGACAGGGTGGAAATGAACACTGAAGCTTTCTTT. It is translated as CAISSDRVEMNTEAFF.

As regards this clone: The junction departs from germline at one end; a sequencing error may be responsible. The chain has TRBV11-2 and TRBJ2-1; 12 bases agree with TRBD2. This CDR3 is 13 amino acids long. Germline-derived CDR1 and CDR2 are SGHAT and FQNNGV. In DNA, the CDR3 is TGTGCCAGCAGCTTACTAGCGGGGGGGGAGAGGATCTTC. Translated, it gives CASSLLAGGERIF.